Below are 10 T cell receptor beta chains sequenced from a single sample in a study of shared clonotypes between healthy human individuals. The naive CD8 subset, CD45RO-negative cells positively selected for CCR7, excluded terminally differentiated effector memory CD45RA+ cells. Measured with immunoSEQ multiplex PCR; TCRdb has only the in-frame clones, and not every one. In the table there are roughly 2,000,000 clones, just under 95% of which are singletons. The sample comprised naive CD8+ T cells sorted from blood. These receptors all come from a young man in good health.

CDR3 in DNA: TGTGCCAGCCAAGGGGACTGGAGCTCCTACGAGCAGTACTTC. This encodes CASQGDWSSYEQYF. This chain joins TRBV2 and TRBJ2-7; D perhaps matches TRBD2 (6 bases). Germline assignment: CDR1 SNHLY and CDR2 FYNNEI. This CDR3 has 14 residues. V was shortened by 8 bases and J by 0 bases, with 14 bases between the two germline ends.

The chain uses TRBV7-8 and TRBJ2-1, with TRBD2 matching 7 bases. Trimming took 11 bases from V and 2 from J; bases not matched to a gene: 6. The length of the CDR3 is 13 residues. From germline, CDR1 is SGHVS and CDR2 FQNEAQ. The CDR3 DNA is TGTGCCTGGGGGGGAGAGCCCTACAATGAGCAGTTCTTC. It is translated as CAWGGEPYNEQFF.

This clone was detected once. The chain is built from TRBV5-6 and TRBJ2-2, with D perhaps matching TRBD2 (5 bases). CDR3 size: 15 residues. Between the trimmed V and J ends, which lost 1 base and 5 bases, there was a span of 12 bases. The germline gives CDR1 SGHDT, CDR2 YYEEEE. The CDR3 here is CASSLRLAVTGELFF. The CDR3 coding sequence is TGTGCCAGCAGCTTGAGGCTAGCAGTAACCGGGGAGCTGTTTTTT.

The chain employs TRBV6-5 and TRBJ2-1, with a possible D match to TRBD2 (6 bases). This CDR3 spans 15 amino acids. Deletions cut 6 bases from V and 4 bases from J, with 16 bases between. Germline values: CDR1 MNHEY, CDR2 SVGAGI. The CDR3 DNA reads TGTGCCAGCAGCCCTTCGGGACTCAAATACAATGAGCAGTTCTTC. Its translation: CASSPSGLKYNEQFF.

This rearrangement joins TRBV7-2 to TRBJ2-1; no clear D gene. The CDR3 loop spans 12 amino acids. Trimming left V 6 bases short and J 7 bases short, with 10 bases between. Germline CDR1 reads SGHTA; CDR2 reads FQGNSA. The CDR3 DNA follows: TGTGCCAGCAGACTAACCCGGAATGAGCAGTTCTTC. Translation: CASRLTRNEQFF. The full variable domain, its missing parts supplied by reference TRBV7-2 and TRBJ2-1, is GAGVSQSPSNKVTEKGKDVELRCDPISGHTALYWYRQSLGQGLEFLIYFQGNSAPDKSGLPSDRFSAERTGGSVSTLTIQRTQQEDSAVYLCASRLTRNEQFFGPGTRLTVL.

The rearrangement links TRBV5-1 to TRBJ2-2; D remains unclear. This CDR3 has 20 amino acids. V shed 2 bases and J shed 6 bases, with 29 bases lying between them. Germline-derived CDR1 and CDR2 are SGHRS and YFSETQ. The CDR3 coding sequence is TGCGCCAGCAGCTTAAGGCGTATATTGGGCTTGGAACCAGGCGCCGGGGAGCTGTTTTTT. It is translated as CASSLRRILGLEPGAGELFF.

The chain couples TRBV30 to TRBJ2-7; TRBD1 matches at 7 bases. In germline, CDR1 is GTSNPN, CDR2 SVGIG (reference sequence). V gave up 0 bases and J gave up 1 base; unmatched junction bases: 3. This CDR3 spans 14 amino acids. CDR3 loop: CAWSVRDSSYEQYF. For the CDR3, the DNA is TGTGCCTGGAGTGTCCGGGACAGTTCCTACGAGCAGTACTTC.

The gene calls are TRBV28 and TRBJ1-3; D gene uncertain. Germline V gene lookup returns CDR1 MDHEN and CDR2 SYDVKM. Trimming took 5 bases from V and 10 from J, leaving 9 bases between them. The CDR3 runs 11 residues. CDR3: CASSVPGTIYF. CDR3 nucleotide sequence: TGTGCCAGCAGTGTCCCCGGTACCATATATTTT.

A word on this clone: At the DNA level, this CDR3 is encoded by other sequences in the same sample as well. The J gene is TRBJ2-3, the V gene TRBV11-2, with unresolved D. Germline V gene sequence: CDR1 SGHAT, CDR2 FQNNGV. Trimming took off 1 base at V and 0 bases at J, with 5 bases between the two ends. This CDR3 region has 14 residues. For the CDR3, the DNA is TGTGCCAGCAGCTTAGTCCATAGCACAGATACGCAGTATTTT. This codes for CASSLVHSTDTQYF.

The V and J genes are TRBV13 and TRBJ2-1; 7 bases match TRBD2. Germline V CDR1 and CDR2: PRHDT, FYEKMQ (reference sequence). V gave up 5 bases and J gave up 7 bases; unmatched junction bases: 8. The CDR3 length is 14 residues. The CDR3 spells CASSREGGVNEQFF. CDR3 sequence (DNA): TGTGCCAGCAGCCGTGAGGGAGGGGTAAATGAGCAGTTCTTC.